This is a list of T cell receptor beta chains from one sample in a study of blood T cell repertoires in COVID-19. Measured with immunoSEQ multiplex PCR; TCRdb has only the in-frame clones, and not every one. This table has about 140,000 clones, about 83% appearing once. Sequencing was carried out using peripheral blood. These receptors all stem from a man aged 30-40 years with COVID-19, enrolled during active disease. CDR3s include the opening cysteine and the closing phenylalanine or tryptophan. The D gene is left open where the match is weak. Rows give clone size only sometimes, using once, few, many, or a class for an expanded clone.

TRBV7-9	TRBJ2-3	NA	18	TRBD1	TGTGCCAGCAGCCCTACTGGACAGGGCCTTTTACGCACAGATACGCAGTATTTT	CASSPTGQGLLRTDTQYF
TRBV9	TRBJ2-1	NA	19	TRBD2	TGTGCCAGCAGCGTAGAAGGGACTAGCGGGACTAGCTCCTACAATGAGCAGTTCTTC	CASSVEGTSGTSSYNEQFF
TRBV14	TRBJ1-2	NA	13	NA	TGTGCCAGCAGCCAAGGCAGGGTCGTTGGCTACACCTTC	CASSQGRVVGYTF
TRBV15	TRBJ2-7	NA	17	TRBD1	TGTGCCACCAGCAGAGATCCGACAGGGGGTCTTTCCTACGAGCAGTACTTC	CATSRDPTGGLSYEQYF
TRBV29-1	TRBJ1-2	NA	12	NA	TGCAGCGTTGAGAGTAGTTCCTATGGCTACACCTTC	CSVESSSYGYTF
TRBV6-5	TRBJ1-1	once	11	TRBD1	TGTGCCAGCAGCTTACAGGGGGAAGCTTTCTTT	CASSLQGEAFF
TRBV24-1	TRBJ1-5	NA	15	TRBD1	TGTGCCACCAGTGATTCTAGACAGGGGATTGGGCCCCAGCATTTT	CATSDSRQGIGPQHF
TRBV6-5	TRBJ2-7	NA	14	TRBD1	TGTGCCAGCAGTAAGGACAGGGGGCCCTACGAGCAGTACTTC	CASSKDRGPYEQYF
TRBV18	TRBJ2-4	few	14	NA	TGTGCCAGCTCACCGGGGGCAGCCAAAAACATTCAGTACTTC	CASSPGAAKNIQYF
TRBV6-6	TRBJ1-1	few	12	TRBD1	TGTGCCAGCGACAGGGTAGGCACTGAAGCTTTCTTT	CASDRVGTEAFF
TRBV10-3	TRBJ1-2	NA	14	TRBD1	TGTGCCATCAGGGGGGACAGGGTCGGCTATGGCTACACCTTC	CAIRGDRVGYGYTF
TRBV15	TRBJ2-3	NA	15	TRBD2	TGTGCCACCAGCAGAGAGACTAGCGGGAGCAATACGCAGTATTTT	CATSRETSGSNTQYF
TRBV6-4	TRBJ2-3	many	16	TRBD2	TGTGCCAGCAGTGCTTCAGCGGGAGGGGGCACAGATACGCAGTATTTT	CASSASAGGGTDTQYF
TRBV12-3/TRBV12-4	TRBJ2-1	once	13	TRBD2	TGTGCCAGCAGTTCAGGGACTAGCAATGAGCAGTTCTTC	CASSSGTSNEQFF
TRBV6-5	TRBJ2-7	once	16	TRBD1	TGTGCCAGCAGTTCTTTACCGGGACAGGGGGTACACGAGCAGTACTTC	CASSSLPGQGVHEQYF
TRBV18	TRBJ2-7	few	15	TRBD2	TGTGCCAGCTCACCTACTAGCGGGAGCTCCTACGAGCAGTACTTC	CASSPTSGSSYEQYF
TRBV6-5	TRBJ2-3	NA	13	TRBD2	TGTGCCAGCACTTGGAGCGGGGCGGATACGCAGTATTTT	CASTWSGADTQYF
TRBV4-1	TRBJ2-3	NA	17	TRBD2	TGCGCCAGCAGCCCCCGGACTAGCGGGTGGGACACAGATACGCAGTATTTT	CASSPRTSGWDTDTQYF
TRBV6-2/TRBV6-3	TRBJ2-7	NA	15	TRBD2	TGTGCCAGCAGCCTCGGGACTAGCGGGACCTACGAGCAGTACTTC	CASSLGTSGTYEQYF
TRBV27	TRBJ2-7	NA	17	TRBD2	TGTGCCAGCAGTTTGACTAGCGGGATACTTACCGACGACGAGCAGTACTTC	CASSLTSGILTDDEQYF
TRBV5-4	TRBJ2-7	NA	14	TRBD2	TGTGCCAGCAGCCGTACGGGACTACACGTCGAGCAGTACTTC	CASSRTGLHVEQYF
TRBV7-8	TRBJ1-5	few	14	NA	TGTGCCAGCAGCTCCGAGAGGAGTAATCAGCCCCAGCATTTT	CASSSERSNQPQHF
TRBV18	TRBJ2-5	NA	15	TRBD2	TGTGCCAGCTCACCAAGGCGGGAGTTTTGGGAGACCCAGTACTTC	CASSPRREFWETQYF
TRBV27	TRBJ2-7	NA	13	NA	TGTGCCAGCACCGACAGGAGCTCCTACGAGCAGTACTTC	CASTDRSSYEQYF
TRBV9	TRBJ2-7	NA	16	NA	TGTGCCAGCAGCCCGAGAGCGGGTCTTACCTCCTACGAGCAGTACTTC	CASSPRAGLTSYEQYF
TRBV2	TRBJ2-2	NA	14	NA	TGTGCCAGCAGTGAACGCAGACTCACCGGGGAGCTGTTTTTT	CASSERRLTGELFF
TRBV29-1	TRBJ2-1	NA	15	TRBD2	TGCAGCGTTGAAGAGATGCGGGAGGGCCTTGGGGAGCAGTTCTTC	CSVEEMREGLGEQFF
TRBV7-2	TRBJ2-3	NA	11	NA	TGTGCCAGCAGCATCAGGGAGGTCATGGGTTTT	CASSIREVMGF
TRBV18	TRBJ1-1	NA	16	TRBD1	TGTGCCAGCTCACCACGAGGGGGCTTCTCCCTTGCTGAAGCTTTCTTT	CASSPRGGFSLAEAFF
TRBV6-5	TRBJ2-3	once	15	NA	TGTGCCAGCAGTTCCTATGGGGGGTTTGGAGATACGCAGTATTTT	CASSSYGGFGDTQYF
TRBV4-1	TRBJ2-5	NA	14	TRBD2	TGCGCCAGCAGCCAAGATTGGGAGGGGGAGACCCAGTACTTC	CASSQDWEGETQYF
TRBV6-5	TRBJ1-1	NA	14	NA	TGTGCCAGCAGTTACCAGGGGTTGGGCACTGAAGCTTTCTTT	CASSYQGLGTEAFF
TRBV18	TRBJ1-1	few	13	NA	TGTGCCAGCTCACCCTTAGGGGGAACTGAAGCTTTCTTT	CASSPLGGTEAFF
TRBV5-4	TRBJ1-2	NA	13	NA	TGTGCCAGCAGCATACAGGGAGACTATGGCTACACCTTC	CASSIQGDYGYTF
TRBV30	TRBJ2-3	NA	15	TRBD2	TGTGCCTGGACCGCATTCGGACTAGCATCGGATACGCAGTATTTT	CAWTAFGLASDTQYF
TRBV5-1	TRBJ1-5	once	14	TRBD1	TGCGCCAGCAGCATAGGGACAGAACATCAGCCCCAGCATTTT	CASSIGTEHQPQHF
TRBV24-1	TRBJ1-2	NA	15	NA	TGTGCCACCAGTGACCACGACACTGGGTACTCTGGCTACACCTTC	CATSDHDTGYSGYTF
TRBV6-5	TRBJ1-5	NA	15	NA	TGTGCCAGCAGTTCGTCTCGGGGGACGAATCAGCCCCAGCATTTT	CASSSSRGTNQPQHF
TRBV6-5	TRBJ2-7	NA	15	TRBD2	TGTGCCAGCAGGACCTCTAGCGGGGCCTCCTACGAGCAGTACTTC	CASRTSSGASYEQYF
TRBV19	TRBJ2-7	NA	15	NA	TGTGCCAGTAGTAGGAAACCGGGACAATCTGACGAGCAGTACTTC	CASSRKPGQSDEQYF
TRBV5-3	TRBJ2-7	few	15	TRBD2	TGTGCCAGAAGCGGCGGAGCGGGAGTCTTAAACGAGCAGTACTTC	CARSGGAGVLNEQYF
TRBV5-4	TRBJ2-7	NA	13	NA	TGTGCCAGCAGCCTCAGGGATTCCTACGAGCAGTACTTC	CASSLRDSYEQYF
TRBV2	TRBJ1-2	once	15	NA	TGTGCCAGCAGTGAACTTGGACAGAGTCTCTATGGCTACACCTTC	CASSELGQSLYGYTF
TRBV19	TRBJ1-2	NA	14	NA	TGTGCCAGTAGTATCATGGGGGCGCAGGGTGGCTACACCTTC	CASSIMGAQGGYTF
TRBV7-6	TRBJ2-1	NA	18	TRBD2	TGTGCCAGCAGCTTAGCGCCGACTACTAGCGGGAGCTACGATGAGCAGTTCTTC	CASSLAPTTSGSYDEQFF
TRBV6-4	TRBJ2-1	NA	15	NA	TGTGCCAGCAGTGTCCGGGTTAGCTCCTACAATGAGCAGTTCTTC	CASSVRVSSYNEQFF
TRBV7-8	TRBJ1-4	NA	16	TRBD1	TGTGCCAGCAGCTTACCTCTCCTCCAGGGGGGCGAAAAACTGTTTTTT	CASSLPLLQGGEKLFF
TRBV7-3	TRBJ2-1	few	17	NA	TGTGCCAGCAGCCCCACGGGGAGCCTCTACTCCTACAATGAGCAGTTCTTC	CASSPTGSLYSYNEQFF
TRBV20-1	TRBJ1-6	NA	16	NA	TGCAGTGCTAGTAGGACTGTCAGCTCCTATAATTCACCCCTCCACTTT	CSASRTVSSYNSPLHF
TRBV3-1/TRBV3-2	TRBJ2-3	NA	18	TRBD2	TGTGCCAGCAGCCCTTGGACTAGCGGGAGGGCGAGGACAGATACGCAGTATTTT	CASSPWTSGRARTDTQYF